Sequencing of this T cell receptor beta chain was carried out in a study of vaccination effects on CD4 cells after COVID-19. Assay used: immunoSEQ multiplex PCR; TCRdb lists only in-frame clones, some missing. This sample yields around 50,000 clones, of which roughly three quarters are seen a single time; 10% to 15% belongs to the top ten. Of note for this clone: Its antigen is not identified.

Culture lasted roughly eleven days before CD4+ T cell isolation. The CDR3 runs to 15 residues. Germline V gives CDR1 ENHRY, CDR2 SYGVKD. Unmatched junction bases numbered 3, after V lost 7 bases and J lost 0 bases. This sample comprised CD4+ T cells from PBMCs cultured without peptide, obtained before COVID-19 vaccination. The chain is built from TRBV10-3 and TRBJ2-1; 10 bases match TRBD2. The receptor's source is a human donor who had a prior SARS-CoV-2 infection. CDR3 sequence (DNA): TGTGCCATCAAGCCTAGCGGGGGCTCCTACAATGAGCAGTTCTTC. Residues: CAIKPSGGSYNEQFF.